This section outlines one TCR beta chain sequence together with its context. The CDR3 is 14 residues long. Between the trimmed V and J ends, which lost 3 bases and 5 bases, there was a span of 13 bases. CDR1 SGHTA and CDR2 FQGNSA come from the germline V gene. Only in-frame clones appear in the TCRdb table, and some are missing; sequencing was by immunoSEQ multiplex PCR. Here the sample spans approximately 50,000 clones, 87% being singletons. This sample is drawn from a study of PD-L1 blockade in urothelial cancer. The sample was PBMCs, taken around atezolizumab (anti-PD-L1) treatment. V is TRBV7-2 and J is TRBJ1-1, with D possibly TRBD1 on 6 matching bases. This TCR came from a man in his 60s with urothelial cancer. CDR3 coding DNA: TGTGCCAGCAGCTTCGTAGGGGGTGAGACTGAAGCTTTCTTT. Its protein is CASSFVGGETEAFF. The variable domain in full, completed from reference TRBV7-2 and TRBJ1-1, reads GAGVSQSPSNKVTEKGKDVELRCDPISGHTALYWYRQSLGQGLEFLIYFQGNSAPDKSGLPSDRFSAERTGGSVSTLTIQRTQQEDSAVYLCASSFVGGETEAFFGQGTRLTVV.